These 26 T cell receptor beta chains were sequenced from one sample in a study of blood T cell repertoires in COVID-19 (TCRdb year 2020). The library was made by the immunoSEQ multiplex PCR assay. TCRdb took over this immuneACCESS table, retaining in-frame rearrangements with V and J assigned. Such tables are incomplete; in checked studies, under half of the missing clones stem from an unresolved V gene, and the remainder is unexplained. In all, the sample holds fewer than 45,000 clones, and roughly 85% of those were seen once. The ten largest account for about an eighth of the sample. The sample comprised peripheral blood. Source of these receptors: a human donor in a cohort sampled during active COVID-19.

The chain combines TRBV9 with TRBJ1-1, with D perhaps TRBD1 (6 bases). The CDR3 length is 13 residues. Trimming stripped 4 bases from V and 4 bases from J, with 11 bases between. CDR1 and CDR2 (germline): SGDLS, YYNGEE. The CDR3 nucleotides read TGTGCCAGCAGCCCCGCAGGGGTCACTGAAGCTTTCTTT. Residues: CASSPAGVTEAFF.

The genes are TRBV15 and TRBJ1-3, with 7 positions matching TRBD1. V lost 9 bases, J lost 4 bases, and 18 bases stayed unmatched. The CDR3 length is 17 residues. CDR1 and CDR2 from the germline V gene are LNHNV and YYDKDF (reference sequence). DNA of the CDR3: TGTGCCACTTCAAAGACAGGGCCTATACTCTGGGGAAACACCATATATTTT. Residues: CATSKTGPILWGNTIYF.

The chain employs TRBV24-1 and TRBJ2-2; 7 bases agree with TRBD1. Germline CDR1 is KGHDR and CDR2 is SFDVKD. V shed 4 bases and J 1 base; nucleotides not matched to a gene: 8. CDR3 length equals 17 residues. For the CDR3, the DNA is TGTGCCACCAGTGACCTACCTTGGACAGGGAACACCGGGGAGCTGTTTTTT. Translated: CATSDLPWTGNTGELFF.

This chain joins TRBV3-1 (or the pseudogene TRBV3-2) and TRBJ2-7; D is possibly TRBD1 (6 bases). This CDR3 is built from 14 residues. V lost 4 bases to trimming and J lost 5 bases, with 15 bases between them. Germline V gives CDR1 LGHDT, CDR2 YNNKEL (reference sequence). DNA of the CDR3: TGTGCCAGCAGCCTGTCGAGGGGGTTCGACGAGCAGTACTTC. Protein: CASSLSRGFDEQYF.

In this sample, this clone turned up many times. This chain uses TRBV3-1 (or the pseudogene TRBV3-2) with TRBJ1-3; 7 bases map to TRBD1. Germline CDR1 reads LGHDT; CDR2 reads YNNKEL (reference sequence). J was trimmed by 8 bases and V by 5 bases; bases with no gene match: 9. The CDR3 is 14 amino acids. The CDR3 region is CASSLGQLRDTIYF. DNA of the CDR3: TGTGCCAGCAGCTTGGGACAGCTTAGGGACACCATATATTTT.

V gene TRBV7-9 combines with J gene TRBJ1-5; 10 bases map to TRBD1. CDR1 and CDR2 (germline): SEHNR, FQNEAQ (reference sequence). The CDR3 loop spans 14 amino acids. J lost 6 bases, V lost 5 bases, and 4 bases had no gene match. Here the CDR3 DNA reads TGTGCCAGCAGCCCTGGGACAGGGGCTCAGCCCCAGCATTTT. It is translated as CASSPGTGAQPQHF.

Here the CDR3 reads CASSLVGFGQPQHF. Written as DNA, the CDR3 is TGTGCCAGCAGCTTGGTTGGGTTCGGGCAGCCCCAGCATTTT. The genes are TRBV5-8 and TRBJ1-5; D gene uncertain. Trimming removed 0 bases from V and 7 bases from J, with 11 bases in between. The CDR3 extends over 14 amino acids. Germline assignment: CDR1 SGHTS and CDR2 YDEGEE.

This clone was found a few times. The V call is TRBV5-1, the J call TRBJ1-3, with 8 bases matching TRBD1. CDR3 length equals 14 residues. Germline-derived CDR1 and CDR2 are SGHRS and YFSETQ. Trimming cost V 2 bases and J 8 bases; bases outside gene matches: 6. CDR3 amino acids: CASSFDRGYDTIYF. CDR3 DNA sequence: TGCGCCAGCAGCTTCGACAGGGGCTATGACACCATATATTTT.

The chain recombines TRBV5-1 with TRBJ1-2; 7 nucleotides line up with TRBD1. Germline values: CDR1 SGHRS, CDR2 YFSETQ. V shed 4 bases, J shed 2 bases, and the junction held 5 bases outside the gene matches. The CDR3 extends over 14 amino acids. Written as DNA, the CDR3 is TGCGCCAGCAGCCCCCCGGGACAGAACTATGGCTACACCTTC. It is translated as CASSPPGQNYGYTF.

V usage is TRBV19 and J usage is TRBJ2-5; D may be TRBD2 (6 bases). The CDR3 loop spans 14 amino acids. Germline assignment: CDR1 LNHDA and CDR2 SQIVND (reference sequence). V was shortened by 3 bases and J by 2 bases, with 10 bases between the two germline ends. The CDR3 spells CASSIRGLQETQYF. CDR3 nucleotides: TGTGCCAGTAGTATCCGGGGACTTCAAGAGACCCAGTACTTC.

The chain employs TRBV28 and TRBJ1-1; 9 bases fit TRBD1. The germline V gene has CDR1 MDHEN and CDR2 SYDVKM. CDR3 length: 16 amino acids. V shed 6 bases and J 1 base; nucleotides not matched to a gene: 9. The CDR3, as DNA: TGTGCCAGCAGCTCACCGGGACAGGGAACGAACACTGAAGCTTTCTTT. It yields the protein CASSSPGQGTNTEAFF.

The chain combines TRBV7-9 with TRBJ1-1; D may be TRBD1 (5 bases). V was shortened by 1 base and J by 4 bases, with 13 bases between the two germline ends. From germline, CDR1 is SEHNR and CDR2 FQNEAQ (reference sequence). The CDR3 has 15 residues. The CDR3 sequence: CASSLGGGSITEAFF. CDR3 in DNA: TGTGCCAGCAGCTTAGGTGGGGGGTCGATCACTGAAGCTTTCTTT.

This rearrangement joins TRBV6-1 to TRBJ2-3; tentatively, D is TRBD2 (5 bases). V lost 3 bases to trimming and J lost 2 bases, with 9 bases between them. The germline V gene has CDR1 MNHNS and CDR2 SASEGT. This CDR3 is built from 14 residues. In DNA, the CDR3 is TGTGCCAGCAGTGACCGAGGACTCACAGATACGCAGTATTTT. Protein: CASSDRGLTDTQYF.

V gene TRBV5-1 combines with J gene TRBJ2-7; 7 bases align to TRBD1. J was trimmed by 11 bases and V by 1 base; bases with no gene match: 9. In germline, CDR1 is SGHRS, CDR2 YFSETQ. CDR3 length equals 13 residues. CDR3 DNA: TGCGCCAGCAGCTTGTGGACAGGAGATCGAAAGTACTTC. Its protein product is CASSLWTGDRKYF.

The rearrangement links TRBV4-1 to TRBJ2-3; D perhaps matches TRBD2 (7 bases). Between the trimmed V and J ends, which lost 1 base and 1 base, there was a span of 9 bases. In germline, CDR1 is MGHRA, CDR2 YSYEKL. There are 15 residues in the CDR3. CDR3 region: CASSQGGGRTDTQYF. Here the CDR3 DNA reads TGCGCCAGCAGCCAAGGGGGGGGGCGCACAGATACGCAGTATTTT.

The chain recombines TRBV10-3 with TRBJ2-2, with D perhaps TRBD2 (6 bases). The CDR3 covers 15 residues. V dropped 3 bases and J dropped 0 bases, with 8 bases sitting between them. Germline V gene sequence: CDR1 ENHRY, CDR2 SYGVKD. The chain's CDR3 is CAISDGGTNTGELFF. In DNA, the CDR3 is TGTGCCATCAGTGACGGGGGAACGAACACCGGGGAGCTGTTTTTT.

This clone was observed a single time. The V call is TRBV10-2, the J call TRBJ2-5, with TRBD1 matching over 9 bases. CDR3 length equals 15 residues. Germline V gives CDR1 WSHSY, CDR2 SAAADI. V gave up 5 bases and J gave up 5 bases; unmatched junction bases: 9. CDR3: CASSREDRGSETQYF. In DNA form, the CDR3 reads TGCGCCAGCAGTCGCGAGGACAGGGGCTCGGAGACCCAGTACTTC.

The CDR3 DNA sequence: TGCGCCAGCAGCCGACAGGGGGGAGCCGGAGATACGCAGTATTTT. Protein sequence: CASSRQGGAGDTQYF. The rearrangement joins TRBV5-1 to TRBJ2-3, with 9 bases aligning to TRBD1. Germline V lookup: CDR1 SGHRS, CDR2 YFSETQ. CDR3 length: 15 residues. Germline trimming cut 4 bases from V and 5 bases from J; bases unmatched to any gene: 8.

The rearrangement uses TRBV11-2 and TRBJ1-4, with 10 bases matching TRBD1. The length of the CDR3 is 16 residues. The V gene's germline CDR1 is SGHAT and CDR2 FQNNGV. The ends lost 4 bases at V and 3 bases at J; junction bases unmatched: 5. The CDR3 region has the DNA TGTGCCAGCAGCTCCGGGACAGGGGCACCTAATGAAAAACTGTTTTTT. Its translation: CASSSGTGAPNEKLFF. Full variable domain (outside the CDR3, taken from reference TRBV11-2 and TRBJ1-4): EAGVAQSPRYKIIEKRQSVAFWCNPISGHATLYWYQQILGQGPKLLIQFQNNGVVDDSQLPKDRFSAERLKGVDSTLKIQPAKLEDSAVYLCASSSGTGAPNEKLFFGSGTQLSVL.

The V call is TRBV18, the J call TRBJ2-3; 12 nucleotides agree with TRBD2. With V trimmed by 6 bases and J by 2 bases, 6 bases remained unmatched. CDR3 length equals 16 residues. Germline V gene sequence: CDR1 KGHSH, CDR2 LQKENI. The CDR3 region is CASSPGLAGLTDTQYF. CDR3 DNA: TGTGCCAGCTCGCCGGGACTAGCGGGTCTCACAGATACGCAGTATTTT.

The genes are TRBV18 and TRBJ2-7; TRBD1 matches 7 bases. CDR1 is KGHSH, CDR2 LQKENI, per germline. J was trimmed by 0 bases and V by 6 bases; bases with no gene match: 8. This CDR3 region has 15 residues. The CDR3 region is CASSPGTAPSYEQYF. The CDR3, as DNA: TGTGCCAGCTCCCCCGGGACAGCTCCCTCCTACGAGCAGTACTTC.

This chain joins TRBV7-3 and TRBJ2-1, with D maybe TRBD1 (5 bases). This CDR3 has 13 amino acids. Between the trimmed V and J ends, which lost 5 bases and 4 bases, there was a span of 9 bases. Per the germline V gene, CDR1 is SGHTA and CDR2 is FQGTGA. DNA of the CDR3: TGTGCCAGCAGCGCCGACAGATACAATGAGCAGTTCTTC. This translates into CASSADRYNEQFF.

The V call is TRBV19, the J call TRBJ1-5; a possible D gene is TRBD1 (5 bases). This CDR3 is 16 amino acids long. The V gene's germline CDR1 is LNHDA and CDR2 SQIVND (reference sequence). The V gene lost 2 bases and the J gene lost 1 base, with 12 bases spanning the gap. CDR3 protein: CASSIRGKGSNQPQHF. The CDR3 coding sequence is TGTGCCAGTAGTATACGGGGGAAGGGGAGCAATCAGCCCCAGCATTTT.

The chain links TRBV9 to TRBJ2-6; 10 nucleotides align to TRBD2. From germline, CDR1 is SGDLS and CDR2 YYNGEE. The CDR3 consists of 19 residues. Trimming took 2 bases from V and 0 from J; bases not matched to a gene: 8. CDR3 coding DNA: TGTGCCAGCAGCGTGACCCTAGCGGGGGCCGGCTCTGGGGCCAACGTCCTGACTTTC. It yields the protein CASSVTLAGAGSGANVLTF.

This chain uses TRBV7-9 with TRBJ2-5; TRBD2 aligns across 9 bases. The CDR3 totals 15 residues. Germline CDR1 SEHNR, CDR2 FQNEAQ (reference sequence). Trimming cost V 3 bases and J 5 bases; bases outside gene matches: 7. The CDR3 is CASSLSGGYRETQYF. CDR3 DNA: TGTGCCAGCAGCTTGAGCGGGGGGTATAGGGAGACCCAGTACTTC.

The chain uses TRBV7-3 and TRBJ2-3; 7 nucleotides match TRBD1. Looked up from germline, CDR1 is SGHTA and CDR2 is FQGTGA. The trim removed 4 bases at V and 4 bases at J, leaving 5 bases unmatched. The CDR3 contains 14 residues. CDR3 in amino acids: CASSSQGVSDTQYF. The CDR3 coding sequence is TGTGCCAGCAGCTCCCAGGGGGTTTCAGATACGCAGTATTTT.